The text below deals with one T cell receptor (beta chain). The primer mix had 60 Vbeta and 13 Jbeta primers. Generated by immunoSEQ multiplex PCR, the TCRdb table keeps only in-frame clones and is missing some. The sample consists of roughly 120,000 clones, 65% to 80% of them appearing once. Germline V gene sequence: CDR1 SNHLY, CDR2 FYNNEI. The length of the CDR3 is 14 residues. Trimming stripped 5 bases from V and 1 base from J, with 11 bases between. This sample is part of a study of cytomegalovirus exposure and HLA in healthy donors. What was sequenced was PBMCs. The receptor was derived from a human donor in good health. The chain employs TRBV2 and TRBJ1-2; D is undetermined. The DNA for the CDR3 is TGTGCCAGCAGTCAAGGGCCCAATAACTATGGCTACACCTTC. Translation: CASSQGPNNYGYTF.